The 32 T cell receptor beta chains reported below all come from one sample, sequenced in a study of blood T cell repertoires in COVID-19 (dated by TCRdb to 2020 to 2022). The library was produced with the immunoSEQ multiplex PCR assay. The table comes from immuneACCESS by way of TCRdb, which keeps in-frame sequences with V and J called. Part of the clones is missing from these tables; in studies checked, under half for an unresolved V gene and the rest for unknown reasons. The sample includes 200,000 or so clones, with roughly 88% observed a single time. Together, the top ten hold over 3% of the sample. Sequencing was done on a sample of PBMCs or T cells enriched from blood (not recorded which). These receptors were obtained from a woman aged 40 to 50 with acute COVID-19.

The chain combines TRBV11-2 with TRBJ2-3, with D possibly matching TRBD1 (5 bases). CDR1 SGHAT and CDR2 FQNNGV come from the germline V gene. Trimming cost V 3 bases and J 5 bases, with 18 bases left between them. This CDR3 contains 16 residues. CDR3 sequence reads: CASSFFYGRAVDTQYF. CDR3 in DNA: TGTGCCAGCAGCTTTTTTTACGGCAGGGCAGTAGATACGCAGTATTTT.

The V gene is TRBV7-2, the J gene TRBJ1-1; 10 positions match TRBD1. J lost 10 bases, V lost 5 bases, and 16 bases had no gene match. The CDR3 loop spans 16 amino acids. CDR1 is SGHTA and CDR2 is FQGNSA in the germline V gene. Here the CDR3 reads CASSPPGQGRAVIAFF. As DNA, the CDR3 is TGTGCCAGCAGCCCACCGGGACAGGGGAGGGCGGTAATAGCTTTCTTT. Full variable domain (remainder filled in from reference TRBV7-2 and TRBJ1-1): GAGVSQSPSNKVTEKGKDVELRCDPISGHTALYWYRQSLGQGLEFLIYFQGNSAPDKSGLPSDRFSAERTGGSVSTLTIQRTQQEDSAVYLCASSPPGQGRAVIAFFGQGTRLTVV.

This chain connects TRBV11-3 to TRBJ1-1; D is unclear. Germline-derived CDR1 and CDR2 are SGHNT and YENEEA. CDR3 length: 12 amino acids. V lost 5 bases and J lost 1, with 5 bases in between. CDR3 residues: CASSHRNTEAFF. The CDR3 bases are TGTGCCAGCAGCCACAGGAACACTGAAGCTTTCTTT.

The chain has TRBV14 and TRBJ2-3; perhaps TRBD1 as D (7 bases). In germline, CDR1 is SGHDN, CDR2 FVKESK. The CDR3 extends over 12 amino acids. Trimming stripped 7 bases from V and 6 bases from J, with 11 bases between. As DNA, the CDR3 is TGTGCCAGCACCGCAGGGGGGGATACGCAGTATTTT. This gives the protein CASTAGGDTQYF.

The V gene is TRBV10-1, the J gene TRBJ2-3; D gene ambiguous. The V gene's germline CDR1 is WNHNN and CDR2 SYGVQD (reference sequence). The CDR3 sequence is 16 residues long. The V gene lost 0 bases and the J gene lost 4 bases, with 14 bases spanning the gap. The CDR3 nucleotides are TGCGCCAGCAGTGAGTCTCAGCTAGTTGTTCCAGATACGCAGTATTTT. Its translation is CASSESQLVVPDTQYF.

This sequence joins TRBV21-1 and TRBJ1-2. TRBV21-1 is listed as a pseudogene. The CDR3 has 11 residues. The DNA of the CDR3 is TGTGCCAGCAGCGGAGCCTATGGCTACACCTTC. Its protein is CASSGAYGYTF.

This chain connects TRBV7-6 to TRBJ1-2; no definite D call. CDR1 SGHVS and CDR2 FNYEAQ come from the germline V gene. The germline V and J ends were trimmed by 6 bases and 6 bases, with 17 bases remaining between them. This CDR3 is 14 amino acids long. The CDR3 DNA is TGTGCCAGCAGTGCGGCGTGGGTCCTCCATGGCTACACCTTC. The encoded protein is CASSAAWVLHGYTF.

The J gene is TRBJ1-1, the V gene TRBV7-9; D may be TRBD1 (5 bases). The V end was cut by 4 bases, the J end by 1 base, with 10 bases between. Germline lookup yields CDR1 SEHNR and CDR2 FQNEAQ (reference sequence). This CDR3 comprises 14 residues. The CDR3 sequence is CASSSGRENTEAFF. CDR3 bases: TGTGCCAGCAGCTCCGGCAGGGAGAACACTGAAGCTTTCTTT.

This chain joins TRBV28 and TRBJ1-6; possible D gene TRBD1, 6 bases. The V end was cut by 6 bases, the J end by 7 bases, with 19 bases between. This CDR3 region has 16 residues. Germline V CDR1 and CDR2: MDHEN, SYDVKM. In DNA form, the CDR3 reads TGTGCCAGCAGCAGCTATGAATTTACAGGGAATTCACCCCTCCACTTT. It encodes CASSSYEFTGNSPLHF.

The CDR3: CSVGQAAWETQYF. CDR3 nucleotides: TGCAGCGTTGGGCAGGCCGCCTGGGAGACCCAGTACTTC. V usage is TRBV29-1 and J usage is TRBJ2-5; D call uncertain. The CDR3 extends over 13 amino acids. V lost 4 bases and J 5 bases, leaving 14 bases between the germline ends. Germline V gives CDR1 SQVTM, CDR2 ANQGSEA. Looking up the rest from reference TRBV29-1 and TRBJ2-5 gives the full variable domain: SAVISQKPSRDICQRGTSLTIQCQVDSQVTMMFWYRQQPGQSLTLIATANQGSEATYESGFVIDKFPISRPNLTFSTLTVSNMSPEDSSIYLCSVGQAAWETQYFGPGTRLLVL.

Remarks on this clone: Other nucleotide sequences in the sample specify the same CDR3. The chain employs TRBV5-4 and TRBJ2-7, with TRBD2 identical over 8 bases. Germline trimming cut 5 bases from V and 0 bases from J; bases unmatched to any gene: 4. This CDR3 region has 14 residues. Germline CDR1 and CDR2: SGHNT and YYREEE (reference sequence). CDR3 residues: CASSGGTSSYEQYF. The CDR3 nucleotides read TGTGCCAGCAGTGGGGGGACTAGCTCCTACGAGCAGTACTTC.

CDR3 residues: CASSQAGDNGYTF. As DNA, the CDR3 is TGTGCCAGCAGCCAGGCAGGGGACAATGGCTACACCTTC. The chain combines TRBV5-4 with TRBJ1-2; a weak D match, TRBD1 (6 bases). V was trimmed by 4 bases and J by 6 bases, leaving 13 bases between them. Germline lookup yields CDR1 SGHNT and CDR2 YYREEE (reference sequence). The CDR3 is 13 residues long. Variable domain in full (rest from reference TRBV5-4 and TRBJ1-2): ETGVTQSPTHLIKTRGQQVTLRCSSQSGHNTVSWYQQALGQGPQFIFQYYREEENGRGNFPPRFSGLQFPNYSSELNVNALELDDSALYLCASSQAGDNGYTFGSGTRLTVV.

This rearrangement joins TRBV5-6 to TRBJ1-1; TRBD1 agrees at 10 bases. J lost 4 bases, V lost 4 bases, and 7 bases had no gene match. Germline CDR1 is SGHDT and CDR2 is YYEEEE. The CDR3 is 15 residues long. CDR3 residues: CASSVGTGVGTEAFF. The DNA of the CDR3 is TGTGCCAGCAGCGTAGGGACAGGGGTGGGCACTGAAGCTTTCTTT. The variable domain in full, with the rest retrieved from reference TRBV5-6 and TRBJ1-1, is DAGVTQSPTHLIKTRGQQVTLRCSPKSGHDTVSWYQQALGQGPQFIFQYYEEEERQRGNFPDRFSGHQFPNYSSELNVNALLLGDSALYLCASSVGTGVGTEAFFGQGTRLTVV.

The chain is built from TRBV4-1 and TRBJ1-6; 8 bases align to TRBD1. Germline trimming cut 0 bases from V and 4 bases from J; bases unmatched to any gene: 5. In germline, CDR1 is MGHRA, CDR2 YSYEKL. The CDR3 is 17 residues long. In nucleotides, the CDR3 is TGCGCCAGCAGCCAAGATAGCACAGGGGGATATAATTCACCCCTCCACTTT. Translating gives CASSQDSTGGYNSPLHF.

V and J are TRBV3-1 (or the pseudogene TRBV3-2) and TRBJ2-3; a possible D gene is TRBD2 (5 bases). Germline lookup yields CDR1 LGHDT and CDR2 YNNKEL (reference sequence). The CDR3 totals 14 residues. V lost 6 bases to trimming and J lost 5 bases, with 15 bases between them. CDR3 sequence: CASSITGEGDTQYF. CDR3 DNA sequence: TGTGCCAGCAGTATAACCGGGGAAGGAGATACGCAGTATTTT.

CDR3: CASSLDRNTQYF. In DNA form, the CDR3 reads TGTGCCAGCAGCTTAGATAGAAATACGCAGTATTTT. The rearrangement joins TRBV11-2 to TRBJ2-3; no firm D call. The V gene lost 0 bases and the J gene lost 7 bases, with 5 bases spanning the gap. The CDR3 is made up of 12 amino acids. Germline values: CDR1 SGHAT, CDR2 FQNNGV.

DNA of the CDR3: TGTGCCAGCAGCTTGATCTGGGGAGATCAGCCCCAGCATTTT. Amino acids: CASSLIWGDQPQHF. The rearrangement uses TRBV5-6 and TRBJ1-5; D not resolved. The germline CDR1 and CDR2 sequences are SGHDT and YYEEEE. Trimming shortened V by 1 base and J by 5 bases, and 10 bases separated the two germline ends. The CDR3 is made up of 14 amino acids.

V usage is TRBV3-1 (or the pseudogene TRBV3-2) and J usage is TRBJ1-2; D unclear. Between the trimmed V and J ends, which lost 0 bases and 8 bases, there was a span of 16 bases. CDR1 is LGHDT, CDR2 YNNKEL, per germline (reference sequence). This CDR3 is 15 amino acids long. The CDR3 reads CASSQDTGSSNGYTF. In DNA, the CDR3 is TGTGCCAGCAGCCAAGATACGGGTTCGTCCAACGGCTACACCTTC.

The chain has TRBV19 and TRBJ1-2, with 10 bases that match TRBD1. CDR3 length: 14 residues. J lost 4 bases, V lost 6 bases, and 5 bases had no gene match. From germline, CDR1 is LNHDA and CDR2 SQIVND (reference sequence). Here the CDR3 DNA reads TGTGCCAGTAGACAGACAGGGGGCGTCTATGGCTACACCTTC. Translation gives CASRQTGGVYGYTF. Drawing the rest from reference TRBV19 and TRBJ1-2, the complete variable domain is DGGITQSPKYLFRKEGQNVTLSCEQNLNHDAMYWYRQDPGQGLRLIYYSQIVNDFQKGDIAEGYSVSREKKESFPLTVTSAQKNPTAFYLCASRQTGGVYGYTFGSGTRLTVV.

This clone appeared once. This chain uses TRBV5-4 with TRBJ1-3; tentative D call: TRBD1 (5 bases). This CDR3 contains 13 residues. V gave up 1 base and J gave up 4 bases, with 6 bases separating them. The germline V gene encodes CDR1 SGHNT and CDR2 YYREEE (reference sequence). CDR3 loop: CASSLYRGNTIYF. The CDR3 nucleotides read TGTGCCAGCAGCTTGTACAGGGGAAACACCATATATTTT.

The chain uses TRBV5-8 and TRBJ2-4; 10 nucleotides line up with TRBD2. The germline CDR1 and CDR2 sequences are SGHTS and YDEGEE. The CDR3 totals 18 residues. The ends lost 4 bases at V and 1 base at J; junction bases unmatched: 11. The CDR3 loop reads CASSARSSGGAAKNIQYF. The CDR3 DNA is TGTGCCAGCAGCGCAAGATCAAGCGGGGGGGCGGCCAAAAACATTCAGTACTTC.

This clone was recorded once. The CDR3 DNA reads TGCGCCAGCAGCCTGATGATCACAGGGGGCAGCGGCTACACCTTC. This codes for CASSLMITGGSGYTF. The chain has TRBV5-1 and TRBJ1-2; 9 bases align to TRBD1. Losses at the gene ends were 4 bases for V and 8 bases for J; bases not matched to a gene: 12. Germline CDR1 SGHRS, CDR2 YFSETQ. The CDR3 contains 15 residues.

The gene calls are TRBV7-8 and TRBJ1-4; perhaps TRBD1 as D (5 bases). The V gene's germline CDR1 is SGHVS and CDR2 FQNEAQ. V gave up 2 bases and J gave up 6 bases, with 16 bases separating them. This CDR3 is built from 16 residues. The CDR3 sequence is CASSLKRMARDEKLFF. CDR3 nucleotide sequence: TGTGCCAGCAGCTTAAAAAGGATGGCCAGGGATGAAAAACTGTTTTTT.

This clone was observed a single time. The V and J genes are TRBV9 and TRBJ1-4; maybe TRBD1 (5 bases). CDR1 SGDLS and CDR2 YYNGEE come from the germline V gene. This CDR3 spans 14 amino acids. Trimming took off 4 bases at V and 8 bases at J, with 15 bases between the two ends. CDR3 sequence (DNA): TGTGCCAGCAGCATAGACAGTTTCGGCGAAAAACTGTTTTTT. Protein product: CASSIDSFGEKLFF.

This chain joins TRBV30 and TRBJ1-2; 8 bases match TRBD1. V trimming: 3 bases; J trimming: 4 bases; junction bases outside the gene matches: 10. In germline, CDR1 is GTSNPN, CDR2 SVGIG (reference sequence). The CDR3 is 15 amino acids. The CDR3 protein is CAWSARGRTGYGYTF. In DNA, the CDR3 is TGTGCCTGGAGCGCCAGGGGGCGAACGGGCTATGGCTACACCTTC. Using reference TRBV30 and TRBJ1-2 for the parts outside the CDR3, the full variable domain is SQTIHQWPATLVQPVGSPLSLECTVEGTSNPNLYWYRQAAGRGLQLLFYSVGIGQISSEVPQNLSASRPQDRQFILSSKKLLLSDSGFYLCAWSARGRTGYGYTFGSGTRLTVV.

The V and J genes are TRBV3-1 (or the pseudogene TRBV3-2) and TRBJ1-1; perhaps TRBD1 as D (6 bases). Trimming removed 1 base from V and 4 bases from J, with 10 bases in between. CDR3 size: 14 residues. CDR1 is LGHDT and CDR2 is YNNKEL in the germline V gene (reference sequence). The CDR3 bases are TGTGCCAGCAGCCAAGGGACAGCCGGCACTGAAGCTTTCTTT. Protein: CASSQGTAGTEAFF.

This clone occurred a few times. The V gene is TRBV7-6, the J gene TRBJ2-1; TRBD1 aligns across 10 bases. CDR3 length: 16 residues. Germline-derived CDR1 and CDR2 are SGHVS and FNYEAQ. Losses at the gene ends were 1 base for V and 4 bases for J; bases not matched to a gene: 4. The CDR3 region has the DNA TGTGCCAGCAGCTTAGTAGCGGGACAGGGGTACAATGAGCAGTTCTTC. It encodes CASSLVAGQGYNEQFF. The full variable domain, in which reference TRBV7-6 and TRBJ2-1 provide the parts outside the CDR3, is GAGVSQSPRYKVTKRGQDVALRCDPISGHVSLYWYRQALGQGPEFLTYFNYEAQQDKSGLPNDRFSAERPEGSISTLTIQRTEQRDSAMYRCASSLVAGQGYNEQFFGPGTRLTVL.

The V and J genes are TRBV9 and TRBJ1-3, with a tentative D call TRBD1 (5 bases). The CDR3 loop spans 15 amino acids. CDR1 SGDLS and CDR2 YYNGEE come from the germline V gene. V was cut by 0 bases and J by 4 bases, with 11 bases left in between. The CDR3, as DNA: TGTGCCAGCAGCGTAGGGGGCAGCTGGGGAAACACCATATATTTT. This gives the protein CASSVGGSWGNTIYF.

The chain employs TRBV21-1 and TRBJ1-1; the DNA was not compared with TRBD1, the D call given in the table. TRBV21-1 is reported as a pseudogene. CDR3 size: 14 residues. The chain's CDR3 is CASSPDRPNTEAFF. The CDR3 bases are TGTGCCAGCAGCCCGGACAGGCCTAACACTGAAGCTTTCTTT.

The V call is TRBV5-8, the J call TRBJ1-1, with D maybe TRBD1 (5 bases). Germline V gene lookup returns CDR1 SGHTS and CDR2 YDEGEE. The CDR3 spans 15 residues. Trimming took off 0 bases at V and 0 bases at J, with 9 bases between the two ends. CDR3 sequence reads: CASSLGPGVNTEAFF. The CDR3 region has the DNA TGTGCCAGCAGCTTGGGTCCGGGGGTGAACACTGAAGCTTTCTTT.

The DNA of the CDR3 is TGTGCCAGCAGCCAAGGGGGCGTTCAGCCCCAGCATTTT. Its translation is CASSQGGVQPQHF. The chain has TRBV3-1 (or the pseudogene TRBV3-2) and TRBJ1-5; possible D gene TRBD1, 5 bases. The germline V gene encodes CDR1 LGHDT and CDR2 YNNKEL (reference sequence). With 1 base removed from V and 6 bases from J, the gap between germline ends came to 7 bases. This CDR3 region has 13 residues.

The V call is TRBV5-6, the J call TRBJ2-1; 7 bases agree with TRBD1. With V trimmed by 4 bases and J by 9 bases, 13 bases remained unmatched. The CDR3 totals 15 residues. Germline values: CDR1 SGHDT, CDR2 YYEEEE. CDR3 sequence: CASSPKTGPAGEQFF. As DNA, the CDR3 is TGTGCCAGCAGCCCGAAGACAGGGCCGGCGGGTGAGCAGTTCTTC.